Listed below are T cell receptor beta chains from one sample, sequenced in a study of T cell changes during pregnancy in multiple sclerosis. Using immunoSEQ multiplex PCR, the repertoire was profiled, and TCRdb retains in-frame clones only, with some absent. The data show fewer than 60,000 clones, about 90% seen once. The sample here was CD4+ T cells from peripheral blood mononuclear cells, taken after pregnancy. Source of these receptors: a female donor with multiple sclerosis, enrolled in a pregnancy study. CDR3s include the opening cysteine and the closing phenylalanine or tryptophan. Fields, in order: V gene, J gene, D gene, clone size, CDR3 protein, CDR3 DNA. A D gene is named only where the DNA matches it firmly. A row's size may be missing; if present it is once, few, many or a size class.

V gene: TRBV25-1
J gene: TRBJ2-5
D gene: -
clone size: -
CDR3 protein: CASSDTRTPVETQYF
CDR3 DNA: TGTGCCAGCAGTGATACGAGGACACCAGTAGAGACCCAGTACTTC

V gene: TRBV6-5
J gene: TRBJ2-1
D gene: -
clone size: -
CDR3 protein: CASSYVQFGEQFF
CDR3 DNA: TGTGCCAGCAGTTATGTACAGTTCGGTGAGCAGTTCTTC

V gene: TRBV7-2
J gene: TRBJ2-7
D gene: TRBD2
clone size: -
CDR3 protein: CASSSLGGVAYEQYF
CDR3 DNA: TGTGCCAGCAGCTCCCTTGGGGGGGTCGCCTACGAGCAGTACTTC

V gene: TRBV25-1
J gene: TRBJ1-3
D gene: TRBD1
clone size: -
CDR3 protein: CASMDRVSGNTIYF
CDR3 DNA: TGTGCCAGCATGGACAGGGTCTCTGGAAACACCATATATTTT

V gene: TRBV6-5
J gene: TRBJ2-5
D gene: -
clone size: -
CDR3 protein: CASSSLGMVQETQYF
CDR3 DNA: TGTGCCAGCAGTTCACTAGGAATGGTTCAAGAGACCCAGTACTTC

V gene: TRBV11-1
J gene: TRBJ2-7
D gene: TRBD1
clone size: -
CDR3 protein: CASSLLDRGSYEQYF
CDR3 DNA: TGTGCCAGCAGCTTGCTTGACAGGGGCTCCTACGAGCAGTACTTC

V gene: TRBV30
J gene: TRBJ1-2
D gene: TRBD1
clone size: -
CDR3 protein: CACGQGGGYTF
CDR3 DNA: TGTGCCTGCGGACAGGGTGGCGGCTACACCTTC

V gene: TRBV19
J gene: TRBJ2-7
D gene: -
clone size: once
CDR3 protein: CASSDQTGSYEQYF
CDR3 DNA: TGTGCCAGTAGTGACCAGACAGGTTCCTACGAGCAGTACTTC

V gene: TRBV5-6
J gene: TRBJ2-5
D gene: -
clone size: -
CDR3 protein: CASSFHREETQYF
CDR3 DNA: TGTGCCAGCAGCTTTCACAGGGAAGAGACCCAGTACTTC

V gene: TRBV5-6
J gene: TRBJ1-6
D gene: -
clone size: -
CDR3 protein: CASSSGLPLMYSPLHF
CDR3 DNA: TGTGCCAGCAGCTCGGGACTGCCTTTAATGTATTCACCCCTCCACTTT

V gene: TRBV18
J gene: TRBJ1-1
D gene: -
clone size: -
CDR3 protein: CASSLAGGKNTEAFF
CDR3 DNA: TGTGCCAGCTCCCTCGCTGGGGGGAAGAACACTGAAGCTTTCTTT

V gene: TRBV2
J gene: TRBJ2-2
D gene: -
clone size: -
CDR3 protein: CASSVGQGYGELFF
CDR3 DNA: TGTGCCAGCAGTGTCGGGCAGGGGTACGGGGAGCTGTTTTTT

V gene: TRBV9
J gene: TRBJ2-2
D gene: -
clone size: -
CDR3 protein: CASTREAGGELFF
CDR3 DNA: TGTGCCAGCACCCGCGAAGCAGGCGGGGAGCTGTTTTTT

V gene: TRBV7-2
J gene: TRBJ1-2
D gene: TRBD1
clone size: -
CDR3 protein: CASSTGQGNYGYTF
CDR3 DNA: TGTGCCAGCAGCACGGGACAGGGCAACTATGGCTACACCTTC

V gene: TRBV4-3
J gene: TRBJ2-1
D gene: TRBD2
clone size: -
CDR3 protein: CASSQASGGWNEQFF
CDR3 DNA: TGCGCCAGCAGCCAAGCATCGGGGGGGTGGAATGAGCAGTTCTTC

V gene: TRBV5-6
J gene: TRBJ2-3
D gene: -
clone size: -
CDR3 protein: CASRRLAFSTDTQYF
CDR3 DNA: TGTGCCAGCAGGCGCCTAGCGTTTAGCACAGATACGCAGTATTTT

V gene: TRBV19
J gene: TRBJ2-3
D gene: -
clone size: -
CDR3 protein: CASKQRASTDTQYF
CDR3 DNA: TGTGCCAGTAAGCAGCGGGCCTCCACAGATACGCAGTATTTT

V gene: TRBV2
J gene: TRBJ2-7
D gene: TRBD2
clone size: many
CDR3 protein: CASSEGPGRGQYF
CDR3 DNA: TGTGCCAGCAGTGAAGGACCCGGGAGGGGGCAGTACTTC

V gene: TRBV30
J gene: TRBJ1-1
D gene: TRBD1
clone size: -
CDR3 protein: CAWSRDRGPEAFF
CDR3 DNA: TGTGCCTGGAGCCGGGACAGGGGCCCTGAAGCTTTCTTT

V gene: TRBV29-1
J gene: TRBJ2-3
D gene: TRBD2
clone size: -
CDR3 protein: CSASGGTDTQYF
CDR3 DNA: TGCAGCGCTAGCGGGGGCACAGATACGCAGTATTTT

V gene: TRBV19
J gene: TRBJ2-3
D gene: -
clone size: -
CDR3 protein: CASSIGRGDTQYF
CDR3 DNA: TGTGCCAGTAGTATAGGAAGGGGTGATACGCAGTATTTT

V gene: TRBV2
J gene: TRBJ1-1
D gene: -
clone size: -
CDR3 protein: CATVHGRGLEAFF
CDR3 DNA: TGTGCCACCGTTCACGGGCGGGGACTTGAAGCTTTCTTT

V gene: TRBV19
J gene: TRBJ1-6
D gene: -
clone size: -
CDR3 protein: CASTVPRDNSPLHF
CDR3 DNA: TGTGCCAGTACCGTTCCCCGTGATAATTCACCCCTCCACTTT

V gene: TRBV7-9
J gene: TRBJ1-1
D gene: TRBD1
clone size: -
CDR3 protein: CASSFPRGTGRVNTEAFF
CDR3 DNA: TGTGCCAGCAGCTTCCCCCGGGGGACAGGGCGGGTAAACACTGAAGCTTTCTTT

V gene: TRBV6-5
J gene: TRBJ1-5
D gene: -
clone size: -
CDR3 protein: CASSPQGGNQPQHF
CDR3 DNA: TGTGCCAGCAGTCCACAGGGCGGCAATCAGCCCCAGCATTTT

V gene: TRBV7-9
J gene: TRBJ2-3
D gene: TRBD2
clone size: -
CDR3 protein: CASSSGLAGTDTQYF
CDR3 DNA: TGTGCCAGCAGTTCGGGACTAGCGGGGACAGATACGCAGTATTTT

V gene: TRBV18
J gene: TRBJ1-1
D gene: -
clone size: -
CDR3 protein: CASSLARRSNTEAFF
CDR3 DNA: TGTGCCAGCTCCCTAGCGAGAAGGTCCAACACTGAAGCTTTCTTT

V gene: TRBV11-2
J gene: TRBJ1-2
D gene: TRBD1
clone size: -
CDR3 protein: CASSLARTGSGYTF
CDR3 DNA: TGTGCCAGCAGCTTAGCCCGGACAGGGAGTGGCTACACCTTC